Detailed here is one T cell receptor (beta chain). This specimen comes from a study of identical twins. TCRdb called the 5' RACE reads again in MiXCR, with one record for every CDR3 protein. Of roughly 1.6 million distinct CDR3 sequences listed, 25% to 35% are singletons. With 3 bases removed from V and 1 base from J, the gap between germline ends came to 9 bases. This CDR3 is 14 amino acids long. CDR1 and CDR2 (germline): MGHRA, YSYEKL. This chain connects TRBV4-1 to TRBJ1-2, with D hard to call. Sequencing was carried out using cord blood. The receptor comes from a newborn girl in good health. The CDR3 spells CASSQVPINYGYTF. In nucleotides, the CDR3 is TGCGCCAGCAGCCAGGTCCCAATTAACTATGGCTACACCTTC.